This T cell receptor beta chain was captured by sequencing in a study of cytomegalovirus exposure and HLA in healthy donors. General study results and limits: Several top significant clusters appeared, in a later analysis, to be linked to common viral pathogens. A previous analysis found most TCR beta V segments productive roughly 87% or roughly 30% of the time. What TCR beta sequences reportedly achieved was accurate prediction of HLA-A and HLA-B alleles in most subjects.

Notes on this clone: No antigen is known for it.

The PCR was carried out with 60 Vbeta primers and 13 Jbeta primers. This table comes from immunoSEQ multiplex PCR, and its TCRdb copy is limited to in-frame clones, with some not included. In the table there are 200,000 to 250,000 clones, 65% to 85% of which are singletons. V was pared by 4 bases and J by 0 bases, with 7 bases of the junction left unmatched. This CDR3 comprises 16 residues. Germline assignment: CDR1 MGHRA and CDR2 YSYEKL. The material sequenced was PBMCs. This chain uses TRBV4-1 with TRBJ2-3, with 7 bases aligning to TRBD1. The TCR originated in a boy aged 2-15 years in good health and CMV-seronegative. The CDR3 DNA is TGCGCCAGCAGCCTCGACAGGGTCCCTAGCACAGATACGCAGTATTTT. Residues: CASSLDRVPSTDTQYF.